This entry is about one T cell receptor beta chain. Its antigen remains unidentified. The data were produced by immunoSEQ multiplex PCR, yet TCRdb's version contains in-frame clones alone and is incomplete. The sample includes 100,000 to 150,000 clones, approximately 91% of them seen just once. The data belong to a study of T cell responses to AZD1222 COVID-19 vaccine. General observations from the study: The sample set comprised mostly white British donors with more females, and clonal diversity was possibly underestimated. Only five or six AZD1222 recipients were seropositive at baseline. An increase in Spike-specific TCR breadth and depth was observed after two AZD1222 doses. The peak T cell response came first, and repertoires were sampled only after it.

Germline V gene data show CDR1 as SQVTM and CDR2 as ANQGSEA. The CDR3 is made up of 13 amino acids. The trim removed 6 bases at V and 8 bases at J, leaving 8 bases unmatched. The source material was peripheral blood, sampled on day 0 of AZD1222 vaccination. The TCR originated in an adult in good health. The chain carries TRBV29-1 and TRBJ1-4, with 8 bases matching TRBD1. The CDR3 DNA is TGCAGCGTCACCGACAGGGGAGGAGAAAAACTGTTTTTT. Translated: CSVTDRGGEKLFF.